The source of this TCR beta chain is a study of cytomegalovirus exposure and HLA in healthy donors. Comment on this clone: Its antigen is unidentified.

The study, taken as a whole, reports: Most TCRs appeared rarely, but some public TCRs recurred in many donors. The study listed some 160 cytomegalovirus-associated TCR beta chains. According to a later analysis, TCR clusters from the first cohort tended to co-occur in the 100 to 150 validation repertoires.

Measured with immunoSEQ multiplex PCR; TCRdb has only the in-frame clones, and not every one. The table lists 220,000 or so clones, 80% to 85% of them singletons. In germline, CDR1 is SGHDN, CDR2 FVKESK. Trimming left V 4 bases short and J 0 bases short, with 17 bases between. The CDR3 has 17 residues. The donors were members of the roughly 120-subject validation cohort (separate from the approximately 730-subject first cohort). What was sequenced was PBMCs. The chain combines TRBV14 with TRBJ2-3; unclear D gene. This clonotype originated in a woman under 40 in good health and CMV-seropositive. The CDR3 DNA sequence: TGTGCCAGCAGCCCCTCCCCGACTCACCTAAGCACAGATACGCAGTATTTT. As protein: CASSPSPTHLSTDTQYF.